These T cell receptor beta chains were read from a single sample in a study of blood T cell repertoires in COVID-19. Produced via immunoSEQ multiplex PCR; TCRdb's table is partial and in-frame only. This table has about 430,000 clones, more than 70% appearing once. What was sequenced was PBMCs or T cells enriched from blood (not recorded which). Every receptor here comes from a woman aged 18-29 years who had been exposed to COVID-19. Each CDR3 is given with its conserved first and last residue. D genes are given only for firm matches. The listing skips clone size in some rows; elsewhere it reads once, few, many or a size class.

clone size,V gene,D gene,J gene,CDR3 protein,CDR3 DNA
NA,TRBV19,NA,TRBJ1-1,CASSIGVAAGLAFF,TGTGCCAGTAGTATCGGGGTTGCGGCGGGTTTGGCTTTCTTT
NA,TRBV6-5,NA,TRBJ1-2,CASSPSGGNYGYTF,TGTGCCAGCAGCCCCTCCGGAGGCAACTATGGCTACACCTTC
NA,TRBV5-1,NA,TRBJ1-4,CASSLAGAPNEKLFF,TGCGCCAGCAGCTTGGCGGGTGCACCAAATGAAAAACTGTTTTTT
NA,TRBV4-1,NA,TRBJ1-3,CASSPTQGSGNTIYF,TGCGCCAGCAGCCCGACCCAGGGCTCTGGAAACACCATATATTTT
NA,TRBV14,NA,TRBJ1-2,CASSQAGISYGYTF,TGTGCCAGCAGCCAAGCAGGCATCTCCTATGGCTACACCTTC
NA,TRBV6-5,NA,TRBJ1-2,CATPRGNYGYTF,TGTGCCACCCCAAGGGGGAACTATGGCTACACCTTC
once,TRBV7-9,TRBD1,TRBJ2-1,CASSSDRVDEQFF,TGTGCCAGCAGCTCAGACAGGGTCGATGAGCAGTTCTTC
few,TRBV6-1,NA,TRBJ2-7,CASSEFALLSYEQYF,TGTGCCAGCAGTGAATTTGCCTTACTCTCCTACGAGCAGTACTTC
NA,TRBV11-2,NA,TRBJ2-5,CASSLDLETQYF,TGTGCCAGCAGCTTAGATCTAGAGACCCAGTACTTC
NA,TRBV6-5,TRBD2,TRBJ2-1,CASSSSGRDNEQFF,TGTGCCAGCAGTTCTAGCGGGAGGGACAATGAGCAGTTCTTC
NA,TRBV14,NA,TRBJ1-1,CASSQAQGGTEAFF,TGTGCCAGCAGCCAAGCTCAGGGAGGCACTGAAGCTTTCTTT
NA,TRBV28,TRBD2,TRBJ2-7,CASSLRTSGSAEQYF,TGTGCCAGCAGTTTAAGGACTAGCGGGAGTGCCGAGCAGTACTTC
NA,TRBV13,TRBD2,TRBJ2-3,CASSSRLAGVKDTQYF,TGTGCCAGCAGCTCCCGACTAGCGGGAGTTAAAGATACGCAGTATTTT
NA,TRBV14,TRBD2,TRBJ2-1,CASSQTSRDYYSDEQFF,TGTGCCAGCAGCCAGACTAGCCGGGACTATTATAGTGATGAGCAGTTCTTC
NA,TRBV11-2,TRBD2,TRBJ2-1,CASSLYRAGAVSYNEQFF,TGTGCCAGCAGCTTATACCGAGCGGGGGCCGTCTCCTACAATGAGCAGTTCTTC
NA,TRBV6-1,TRBD1,TRBJ2-7,CASSEDNRGYLHEQYF,TGTGCCAGCAGTGAAGATAACAGGGGGTATCTCCACGAGCAGTACTTC
NA,TRBV19,TRBD1,TRBJ1-6,CASSGTGVNSPLHF,TGTGCCAGTAGCGGTACAGGGGTAAATTCACCCCTCCACTTT
NA,TRBV28,NA,TRBJ1-1,CASSLRREAFF,TGTGCCAGCAGTTTACGGAGAGAAGCTTTCTTT
NA,TRBV6-5,NA,TRBJ2-7,CASSLLQGHEQYF,TGTGCCAGCAGCCTGCTACAGGGACACGAGCAGTACTTC
NA,TRBV15,NA,TRBJ2-7,CATRTGSTYEQYF,TGTGCCACCAGGACGGGGTCGACCTACGAGCAGTACTTC
NA,TRBV11-2,TRBD2,TRBJ2-1,CASSLIAGEVPIWQFF,TGTGCCAGCAGCCTCATAGCGGGAGAGGTGCCTATCTGGCAGTTCTTC
NA,TRBV6-4,NA,TRBJ1-5,CASSPAGHQPQHF,TGTGCCAGCAGTCCCGCGGGCCATCAGCCCCAGCATTTT